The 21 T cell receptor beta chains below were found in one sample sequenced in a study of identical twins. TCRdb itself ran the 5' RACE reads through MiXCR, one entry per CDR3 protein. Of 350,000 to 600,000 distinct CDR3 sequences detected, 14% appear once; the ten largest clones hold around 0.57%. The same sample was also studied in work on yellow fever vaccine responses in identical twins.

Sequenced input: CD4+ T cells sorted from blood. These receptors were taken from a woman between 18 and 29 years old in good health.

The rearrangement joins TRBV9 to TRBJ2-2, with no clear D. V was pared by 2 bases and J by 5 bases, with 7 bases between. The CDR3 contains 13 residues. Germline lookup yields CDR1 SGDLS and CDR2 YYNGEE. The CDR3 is CASSVRETGELFF. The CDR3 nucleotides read TGTGCCAGCAGCGTGAGAGAGACCGGGGAGCTGTTTTTT.

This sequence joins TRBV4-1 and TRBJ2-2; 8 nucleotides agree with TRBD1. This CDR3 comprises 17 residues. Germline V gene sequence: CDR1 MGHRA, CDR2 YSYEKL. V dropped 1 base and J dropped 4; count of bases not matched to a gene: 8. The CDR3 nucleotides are TGCGCCAGCAGCCAAGCAACCCAGGGGGCACGCACCGGGGAGCTGTTTTTT. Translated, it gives CASSQATQGARTGELFF.

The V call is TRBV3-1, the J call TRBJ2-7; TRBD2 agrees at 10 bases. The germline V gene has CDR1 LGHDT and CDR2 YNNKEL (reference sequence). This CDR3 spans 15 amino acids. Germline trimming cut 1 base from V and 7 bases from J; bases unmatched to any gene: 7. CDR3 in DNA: TGTGCCAGCAGCCAAGTGAGCGGGGGGGCAGGTGAGCAGTACTTC. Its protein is CASSQVSGGAGEQYF.

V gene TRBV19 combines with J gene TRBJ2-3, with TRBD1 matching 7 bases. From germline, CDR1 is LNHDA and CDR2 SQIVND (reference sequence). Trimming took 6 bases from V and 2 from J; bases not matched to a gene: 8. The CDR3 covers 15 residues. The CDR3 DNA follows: TGTGCCAGTAGACCCGGGACAGCCCCCACAGATACGCAGTATTTT. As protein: CASRPGTAPTDTQYF.

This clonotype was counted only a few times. DNA of the CDR3: TGTGCCAGCAGCCCCCCGTCGTTCGGAGCCTTTGGGATCGGGGAGCTGTTTTTT. Encoded protein: CASSPPSFGAFGIGELFF. The chain carries TRBV11-1 and TRBJ2-2; no clear D gene. Trimming removed 5 bases at V and 7 bases at J, with 26 bases between. CDR1 SGHAT and CDR2 FQDESV come from the germline V gene (reference sequence). The CDR3 has 18 amino acids.

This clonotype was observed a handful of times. The CDR3 loop reads CSAFRDSQETQYF. The CDR3 region has the DNA TGCAGTGCTTTCCGGGACTCCCAAGAGACCCAGTACTTC. The chain links TRBV20-1 to TRBJ2-5, with D perhaps TRBD2 (6 bases). V gave up 5 bases and J gave up 1 base, with 11 bases separating them. The CDR3 has 13 residues. The germline CDR1 and CDR2 sequences are DFQATT and SNEGSKA (reference sequence).

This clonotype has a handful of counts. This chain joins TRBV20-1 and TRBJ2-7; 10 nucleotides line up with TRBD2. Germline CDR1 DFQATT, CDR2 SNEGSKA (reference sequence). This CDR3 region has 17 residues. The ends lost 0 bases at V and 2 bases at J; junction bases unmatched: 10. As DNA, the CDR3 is TGCAGTGCTAGAGATATTCGCTCTAGCGGGAGAACCTACGAGCAGTACTTC. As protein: CSARDIRSSGRTYEQYF.

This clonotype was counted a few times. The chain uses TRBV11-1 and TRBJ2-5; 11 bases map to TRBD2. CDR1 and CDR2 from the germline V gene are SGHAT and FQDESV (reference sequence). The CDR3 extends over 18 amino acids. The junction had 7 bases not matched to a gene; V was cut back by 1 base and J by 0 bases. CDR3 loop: CASSLGSASGGHQETQYF. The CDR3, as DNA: TGTGCCAGCAGCTTAGGCTCCGCTAGCGGGGGGCACCAAGAGACCCAGTACTTC.

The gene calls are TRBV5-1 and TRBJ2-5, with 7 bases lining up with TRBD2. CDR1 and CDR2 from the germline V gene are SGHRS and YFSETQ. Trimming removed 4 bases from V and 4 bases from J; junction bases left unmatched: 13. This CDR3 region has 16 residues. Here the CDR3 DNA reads TGCGCCAGCAGCCCGGGAGGTAGTTCATACTTAGAGACCCAGTACTTC. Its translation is CASSPGGSSYLETQYF.

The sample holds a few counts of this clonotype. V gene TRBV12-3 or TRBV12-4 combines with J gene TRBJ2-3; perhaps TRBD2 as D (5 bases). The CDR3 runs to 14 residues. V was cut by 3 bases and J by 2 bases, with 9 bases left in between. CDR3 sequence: CASSFLRVTDTQYF. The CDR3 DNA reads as TGTGCCAGCAGTTTTTTGCGGGTCACAGATACGCAGTATTTT.

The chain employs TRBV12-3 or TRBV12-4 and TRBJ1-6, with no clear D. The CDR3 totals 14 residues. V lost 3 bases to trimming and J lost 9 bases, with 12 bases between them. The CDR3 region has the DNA TGTGCCAGCAGTTTTAGAGTAGGCGGTTCACCCCTCCACTTT. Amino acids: CASSFRVGGSPLHF.

The CDR3 bases are TGTGCCAGCAGTTACTCGACAGTCACCGGGGAGCTGTTTTTT. Translation gives CASSYSTVTGELFF. This sequence joins TRBV6-5 and TRBJ2-2; D is possibly TRBD1 (5 bases). Trimming stripped 0 bases from V and 4 bases from J, with 6 bases between. CDR3 length: 14 residues. CDR1 and CDR2 (germline): MNHEY, SVGAGI.

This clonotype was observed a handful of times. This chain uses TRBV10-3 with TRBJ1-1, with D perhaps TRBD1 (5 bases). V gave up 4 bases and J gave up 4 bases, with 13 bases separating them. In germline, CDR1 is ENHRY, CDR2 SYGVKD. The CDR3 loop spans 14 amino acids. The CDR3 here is CAISVGAVGTEAFF. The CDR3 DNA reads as TGTGCCATCAGTGTAGGGGCGGTCGGCACTGAAGCTTTCTTT.

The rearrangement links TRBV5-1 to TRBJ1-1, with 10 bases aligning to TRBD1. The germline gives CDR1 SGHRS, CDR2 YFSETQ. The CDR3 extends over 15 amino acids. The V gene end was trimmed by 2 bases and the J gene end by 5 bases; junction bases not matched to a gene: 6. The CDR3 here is CASSFETGGLTEAFF. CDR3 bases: TGCGCCAGCAGCTTTGAGACAGGGGGCCTAACTGAAGCTTTCTTT. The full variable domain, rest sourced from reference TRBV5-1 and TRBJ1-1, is KAGVTQTPRYLIKTRGQQVTLSCSPISGHRSVSWYQQTPGQGLQFLFEYFSETQRNKGNFPGRFSGRQFSNSRSEMNVSTLELGDSALYLCASSFETGGLTEAFFGQGTRLTVV.

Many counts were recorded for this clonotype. CDR3 residues: CSASGDSPSYEQYF. DNA for the CDR3: TGCAGTGCTAGTGGGGACAGCCCCTCGTACGAGCAGTACTTC. The rearrangement joins TRBV20-1 to TRBJ2-7, with TRBD1 matching over 7 bases. There are 14 residues in the CDR3. V was pared by 3 bases and J by 4 bases, with 9 bases of the junction left unmatched. The V gene's germline CDR1 is DFQATT and CDR2 SNEGSKA (reference sequence).

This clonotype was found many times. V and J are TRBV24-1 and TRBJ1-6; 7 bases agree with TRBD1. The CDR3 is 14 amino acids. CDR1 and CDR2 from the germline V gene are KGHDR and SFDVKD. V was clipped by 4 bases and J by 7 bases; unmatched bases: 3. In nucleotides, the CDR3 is TGTGCCACCAGTGAGGCAGGGGGGAATTCACCCCTCCACTTT. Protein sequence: CATSEAGGNSPLHF.

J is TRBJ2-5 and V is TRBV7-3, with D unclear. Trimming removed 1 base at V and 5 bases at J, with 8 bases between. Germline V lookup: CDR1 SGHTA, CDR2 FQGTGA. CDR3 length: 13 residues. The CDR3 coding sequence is TGTGCCAGCAGCTTAAGGGTACCCGAGACCCAGTACTTC. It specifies CASSLRVPETQYF.

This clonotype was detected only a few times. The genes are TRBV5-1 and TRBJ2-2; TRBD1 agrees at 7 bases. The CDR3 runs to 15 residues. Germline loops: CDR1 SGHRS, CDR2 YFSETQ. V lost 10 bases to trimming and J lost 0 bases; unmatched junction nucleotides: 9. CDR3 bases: TGCGCCTCGGGACAGTTAGGCACGAACACCGGGGAGCTGTTTTTT. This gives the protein CASGQLGTNTGELFF.

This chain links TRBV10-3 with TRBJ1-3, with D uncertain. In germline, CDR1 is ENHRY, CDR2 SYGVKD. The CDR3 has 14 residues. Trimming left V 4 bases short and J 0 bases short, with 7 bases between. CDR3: CAISVTLSGNTIYF. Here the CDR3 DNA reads TGTGCCATCAGTGTTACGCTCTCTGGAAACACCATATATTTT.

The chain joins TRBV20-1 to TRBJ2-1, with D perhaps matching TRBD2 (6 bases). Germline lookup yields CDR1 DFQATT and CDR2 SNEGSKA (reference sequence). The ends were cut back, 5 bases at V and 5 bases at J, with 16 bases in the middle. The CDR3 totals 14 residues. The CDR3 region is CSAGGLDGNNEQFF. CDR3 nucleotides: TGCAGTGCTGGGGGGTTGGACGGCAACAATGAGCAGTTCTTC.

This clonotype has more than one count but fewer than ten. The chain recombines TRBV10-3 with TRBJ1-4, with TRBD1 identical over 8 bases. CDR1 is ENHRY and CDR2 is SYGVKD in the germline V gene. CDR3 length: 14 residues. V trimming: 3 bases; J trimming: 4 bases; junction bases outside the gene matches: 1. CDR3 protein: CAISEDRGNEKLFF. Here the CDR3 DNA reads TGTGCCATCAGTGAAGACAGGGGTAATGAAAAACTGTTTTTT.